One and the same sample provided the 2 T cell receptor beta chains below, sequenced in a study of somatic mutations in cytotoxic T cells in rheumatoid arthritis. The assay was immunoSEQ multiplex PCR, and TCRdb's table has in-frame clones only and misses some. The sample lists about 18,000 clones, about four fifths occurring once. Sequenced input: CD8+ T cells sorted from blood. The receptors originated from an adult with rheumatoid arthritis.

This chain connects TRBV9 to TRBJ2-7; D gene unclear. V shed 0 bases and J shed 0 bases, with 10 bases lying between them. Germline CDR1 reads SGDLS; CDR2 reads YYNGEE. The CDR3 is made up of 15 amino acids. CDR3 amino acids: CASSVVAASSYEQYF. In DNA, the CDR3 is TGTGCCAGCAGCGTAGTTGCGGCTAGCTCCTACGAGCAGTACTTC.

The CDR3 here is CSVEAGQTMLGYTF. The CDR3 coding sequence is TGCAGCGTTGAAGCGGGACAGACTATGTTAGGCTACACCTTC. The V call is TRBV29-1, the J call TRBJ1-2; the match to TRBD1 covers 7 bases. There are 14 residues in the CDR3. Germline lookup yields CDR1 SQVTM and CDR2 ANQGSEA. V lost 1 base and J lost 8; bases outside the gene matches: 10.